The entry below gives a single TCR beta chain sequence along with its context. Its antigen is still unknown. This sample is part of a study of graft-versus-host responses after intestinal transplantation. As for the study in general: Isolated intestinal, liver-intestinal, or multivisceral transplants had been given to the recipients. Study outcomes and limitations: Patients who carried graft-donor T cell macrochimerism also had high graft-versus-host to host-versus-graft clonal ratios in their allografts. Early post-transplant falls in HvG clones accompanied the peak levels of circulating GvH clones. The recipient marrow held GvH clones, and some of them showed up first in ileum or blood.

Unmatched junction bases numbered 8, after V lost 2 bases and J lost 0 bases. Germline V gene sequence: CDR1 SGDLS, CDR2 YYNGEE. The CDR3 is 18 amino acids. Sequencing was performed with immunoSEQ multiplex PCR; in TCRdb, only in-frame clones are kept and a portion is missing. The table shows tens of thousands of clones, with 80% to 90% occurring only once. The source was unstimulated CD4+ T cells sorted from spleen or lymph node cells, collected before transplant. This receptor was obtained from a human donor who was the organ donor for an intestinal transplant. The chain is built from TRBV9 and TRBJ2-2; 9 nucleotides line up with TRBD2. The CDR3 coding sequence is TGTGCCAGCAGCGTGACAGCTAGCGGGATGACGAACACCGGGGAGCTGTTTTTT. Its translation: CASSVTASGMTNTGELFF.